These 15 T cell receptor beta chains came from one sample sequenced in a study of blood T cell repertoires in COVID-19. Assay used: immunoSEQ multiplex PCR; TCRdb lists only in-frame clones, some missing. The data show 350,000 to 400,000 clones, approximately 90% seen once. The sample comprised PBMCs or T cells enriched from blood (not recorded which). The receptors originated from a woman aged 40 to 50 who had been exposed to COVID-19.

The chain employs TRBV30 and TRBJ1-2; tentatively, D is TRBD1 (5 bases). The CDR3 consists of 14 residues. Trimming removed 0 bases from V and 11 bases from J, with 19 bases in between. CDR1 is GTSNPN, CDR2 SVGIG, per germline (reference sequence). The chain's CDR3 is CAWSVQGVERGYTF. CDR3 DNA: TGTGCCTGGAGTGTACAAGGTGTTGAAAGGGGTTACACCTTC.

V gene TRBV6-5 combines with J gene TRBJ1-1; the D gene is possibly TRBD1 (5 bases). The germline V and J ends were trimmed by 6 bases and 3 bases, with 17 bases remaining between them. The CDR3 extends over 15 amino acids. Germline CDR1 reads MNHEY; CDR2 reads SVGAGI. Here the CDR3 reads CASSRPPRGDTEAFF. The CDR3 DNA reads as TGTGCCAGCAGCCGCCCCCCCCGGGGGGACACTGAAGCTTTCTTT.

The chain employs TRBV7-9 and TRBJ1-4; TRBD1 aligns across 11 bases. V lost 0 bases to trimming and J lost 4 bases; unmatched junction nucleotides: 7. This CDR3 comprises 18 residues. Germline V gives CDR1 SEHNR, CDR2 FQNEAQ (reference sequence). The CDR3 here is CASSLARTGGGDNEKLFF. CDR3 coding DNA: TGTGCCAGCAGCTTAGCGAGGACAGGGGGCGGCGATAATGAAAAACTGTTTTTT.

The chain has TRBV27 and TRBJ2-1, with D possibly being TRBD2 (6 bases). The length of the CDR3 is 11 residues. Trimming removed 11 bases at V and 6 bases at J, with 11 bases between. CDR1 and CDR2 (germline): MNHEY, SMNVEV (reference sequence). CDR3 region: CAPLGGNEQFF. CDR3 nucleotide sequence: TGTGCCCCCCTGGGGGGCAATGAGCAGTTCTTC.

The rearrangement links TRBV29-1 to TRBJ2-3; D perhaps matches TRBD1 (6 bases). Germline V gene data show CDR1 as SQVTM and CDR2 as ANQGSEA. Trimming took off 0 bases at V and 2 bases at J, with 12 bases between the two ends. This CDR3 is built from 15 residues. The CDR3 sequence: CSVEDRWTATDTQYF. The DNA of the CDR3 is TGCAGCGTTGAAGATCGTTGGACAGCCACAGATACGCAGTATTTT.

The CDR3: CASSRRELETQYF. CDR3 DNA sequence: TGTGCCAGTAGTCGGCGGGAGCTGGAGACCCAGTACTTC. The chain carries TRBV7-2 and TRBJ2-5; 7 bases align to TRBD2. Germline V gives CDR1 SGHTA, CDR2 FQGNSA. The V gene end was trimmed by 9 bases and the J gene end by 5 bases; junction bases not matched to a gene: 9. The CDR3 has 13 residues.

The chain recombines TRBV5-1 with TRBJ1-6; D not certain. The CDR3 is 13 amino acids. Germline values: CDR1 SGHRS, CDR2 YFSETQ. V lost 0 bases, J lost 11 bases, and 9 bases lay in between. CDR3 nucleotide sequence: TGCGCCAGCAGCTTGGCCCCAGAGGCACCCCTCCACTTT. Amino acid sequence: CASSLAPEAPLHF.

This clone was counted only a few times. Written as DNA, the CDR3 is TGTGCCAGCAGCCTAGCCGGGATGAACACTGAAGCTTTCTTT. Residues: CASSLAGMNTEAFF. The rearrangement uses TRBV14 and TRBJ1-1; D remains unclear. The CDR3 runs to 14 residues. V lost 4 bases and J lost 0, with 9 bases in between. Germline CDR1 and CDR2: SGHDN and FVKESK.

This rearrangement joins TRBV24-1 to TRBJ2-1, with 8 nucleotides matching TRBD1. Per germline, CDR1 KGHDR and CDR2 SFDVKD. The CDR3 is 15 amino acids. The J segment lost 4 bases and the V segment lost 4 bases, leaving 5 bases of the junction unmatched. The CDR3 loop is CATSDPTGAYNEQFF. CDR3 nucleotides: TGTGCCACCAGTGACCCGACAGGGGCTTACAATGAGCAGTTCTTC.

The chain has TRBV10-2 and TRBJ2-3; 12 positions agree with TRBD2. V was clipped by 5 bases and J by 0 bases; unmatched bases: 6. The CDR3 spans 17 residues. The germline gives CDR1 WSHSY, CDR2 SAAADI. The CDR3 bases are TGCGCCAGCAGTCCCTTGGGGACTAGCGGGAGCACAGATACGCAGTATTTT. Translation gives CASSPLGTSGSTDTQYF.

This clone was seen a single time. The chain couples TRBV18 to TRBJ1-5, with 7 positions matching TRBD1. CDR1 is KGHSH, CDR2 LQKENI, per germline. Trimming removed 6 bases from V and 0 bases from J; junction bases left unmatched: 8. The CDR3 length is 16 residues. This CDR3 is CASSQTGPYSNQPQHF. For the CDR3, the DNA is TGTGCCAGCTCCCAGACAGGGCCCTATAGCAATCAGCCCCAGCATTTT. The whole variable domain, remainder taken from reference TRBV18 and TRBJ1-5, is NAGVMQNPRHLVRRRGQEARLRCSPMKGHSHVYWYRQLPEEGLKFMVYLQKENIIDESGMPKERFSAEFPKEGPSILRIQQVVRGDSAAYFCASSQTGPYSNQPQHFGDGTRLSIL.

The V call is TRBV3-1 (or the pseudogene TRBV3-2), the J call TRBJ1-1; the D is unclear. The CDR3 has 13 amino acids. V was trimmed by 1 base and J by 6 bases, leaving 9 bases between them. CDR1 is LGHDT, CDR2 YNNKEL, per germline (reference sequence). DNA of the CDR3: TGTGCCAGCAGCCAAGGGGCAGCTCCTGAAGCTTTCTTT. Translated: CASSQGAAPEAFF.

This chain joins TRBV9 and TRBJ2-2, with a weak D call TRBD2 (5 bases). Germline V gives CDR1 SGDLS, CDR2 YYNGEE. V was cut by 4 bases and J by 6 bases, with 7 bases left in between. This CDR3 is built from 12 residues. CDR3 region: CASSQEAGELFF. CDR3 bases: TGTGCCAGCAGCCAGGAGGCCGGGGAGCTGTTTTTT.

Comment on this clone: At the DNA level, this CDR3 is encoded by other sequences in the same sample as well. This chain connects TRBV5-1 to TRBJ2-7; 10 bases map to TRBD2. Trimming cost V 1 base and J 6 bases; bases outside gene matches: 7. From germline, CDR1 is SGHRS and CDR2 YFSETQ. This CDR3 region has 15 residues. The DNA for the CDR3 is TGCGCCAGCAGCTTGCGAGCGGGGGGGCCTGGCGAGCAGTACTTC. Its protein is CASSLRAGGPGEQYF.

V usage is TRBV9 and J usage is TRBJ2-2; D remains unclear. V lost 0 bases, J lost 4 bases, and 10 bases lay in between. This CDR3 spans 15 amino acids. Germline V lookup: CDR1 SGDLS, CDR2 YYNGEE. DNA for the CDR3: TGTGCCAGCAGCGTAGATCTACGAACCACCGGGGAGCTGTTTTTT. Translation gives CASSVDLRTTGELFF. The variable domain in full, with the rest retrieved from reference TRBV9 and TRBJ2-2, is DSGVTQTPKHLITATGQRVTLRCSPRSGDLSVYWYQQSLDQGLQFLIQYYNGEERAKGNILERFSAQQFPDLHSELNLSSLELGDSALYFCASSVDLRTTGELFFGEGSRLTVL.